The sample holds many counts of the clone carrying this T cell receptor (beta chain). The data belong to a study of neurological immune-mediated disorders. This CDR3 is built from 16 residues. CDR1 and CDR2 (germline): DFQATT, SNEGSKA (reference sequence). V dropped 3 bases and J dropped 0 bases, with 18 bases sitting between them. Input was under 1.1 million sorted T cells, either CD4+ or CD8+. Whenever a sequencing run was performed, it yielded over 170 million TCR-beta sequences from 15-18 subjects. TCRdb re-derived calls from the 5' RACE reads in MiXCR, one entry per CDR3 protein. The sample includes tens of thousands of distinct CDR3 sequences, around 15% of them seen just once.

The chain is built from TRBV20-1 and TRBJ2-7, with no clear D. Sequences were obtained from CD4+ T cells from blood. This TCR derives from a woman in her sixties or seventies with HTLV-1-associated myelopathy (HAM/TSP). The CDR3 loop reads CSASKRSHKNSYEQYF. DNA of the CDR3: TGCAGTGCTAGCAAACGATCTCATAAAAACTCCTACGAGCAGTACTTC.